One and the same sample provided the 2 T cell receptor beta chains below, sequenced in a study of blood T cell repertoires in COVID-19. Repertoires were generated with immunoSEQ multiplex PCR, while TCRdb's copy carries only in-frame clones and drops some. The table has 150,000 to 200,000 clones, roughly 80% seen once. The material sequenced was peripheral blood. The receptors were sampled from a man aged 55 to 70 with COVID-19, enrolled during active disease.

This chain links TRBV19 with TRBJ1-2; TRBD1 matches 10 bases. Trimming at V came to 4 bases and at J to 6 bases, leaving 8 bases not matched to a gene. The CDR3 sequence is 15 residues long. CDR1 and CDR2 from the germline V gene are LNHDA and SQIVND (reference sequence). The CDR3 DNA is TGTGCCAGTAGTAGGGACAGGGGAAGGATGGATGGCTACACCTTC. It encodes CASSRDRGRMDGYTF.

The rearrangement links TRBV3-1 (or the pseudogene TRBV3-2) to TRBJ2-7; 15 nucleotides align to TRBD2. The CDR3 sequence is 16 residues long. V lost 5 bases, J lost 6 bases, and 8 bases stayed unmatched. Germline V gene sequence: CDR1 LGHDT, CDR2 YNNKEL (reference sequence). CDR3 in amino acids: CASSILGLAGGSEQYF. The CDR3, as DNA: TGTGCCAGCAGCATCCTCGGACTAGCGGGAGGGTCCGAGCAGTACTTC.